Listed here are 13 T cell receptor beta chains from one sample, sequenced in a study of T-cell reconstitution after alpha-beta-depleted transplantation in children. Unique molecular identifiers were used to barcode this TCRbeta library. MiXCR was run by TCRdb on the PCR reads, yielding one entry per CDR3 protein. This table holds 500,000 to 750,000 distinct CDR3 sequences, 10% to 15% found once. Specimen: PBMCs, mostly from graft donor cells, collected 360 days after TCRalphabeta/CD19-depleted stem cell transplant. The source is a male patient aged 10-17 years who had a stem cell transplant for acute myeloid leukemia, so the T cells may come from the graft donor.

V and J are TRBV24-1 and TRBJ2-5, with 8 bases that match TRBD1. Germline V CDR1 and CDR2: KGHDR, SFDVKD. The CDR3 runs 15 residues. Trimming cost V 4 bases and J 6 bases; bases outside gene matches: 9. The CDR3 loop is CATSDRGQGIQTQYF. DNA for the CDR3: TGTGCCACCAGTGACCGCGGACAGGGCATACAGACCCAGTACTTC.

This clonotype has at least ten counts. The V and J genes are TRBV29-1 and TRBJ2-7; 13 nucleotides agree with TRBD2. V dropped 6 bases and J dropped 5; count of bases not matched to a gene: 7. CDR3 size: 14 residues. Germline values: CDR1 SQVTM, CDR2 ANQGSEA. This CDR3 reads CSVERTSGSNEQYF. The CDR3, as DNA: TGCAGCGTCGAGAGGACTAGCGGGAGTAACGAGCAGTACTTC.

This rearrangement joins TRBV12-3 or TRBV12-4 to TRBJ1-4; possibly TRBD1 for D (6 bases). CDR3 length: 14 residues. V was trimmed by 0 bases and J by 7 bases, leaving 9 bases between them. The CDR3 spells CASSLAGAGEKLFF. The CDR3 nucleotides read TGTGCCAGCAGTTTAGCGGGGGCGGGTGAAAAACTGTTTTTT.

This rearrangement joins TRBV20-1 to TRBJ2-1; TRBD2 aligns across 9 bases. V lost 2 bases to trimming and J lost 9 bases; unmatched junction nucleotides: 11. The CDR3 is made up of 15 amino acids. Germline assignment: CDR1 DFQATT and CDR2 SNEGSKA (reference sequence). The CDR3 reads CSARRGSGRWSEQFF. CDR3 in DNA: TGCAGTGCTAGAAGGGGGAGCGGGAGGTGGAGTGAGCAGTTCTTC.

Many counts were recorded for this clonotype. The chain employs TRBV10-3 and TRBJ2-7, with D perhaps matching TRBD2 (5 bases). Germline V gene lookup returns CDR1 ENHRY and CDR2 SYGVKD. Between the trimmed V and J ends, which lost 8 bases and 4 bases, there was a span of 9 bases. The CDR3 covers 11 residues. DNA of the CDR3: TGTGCCATCCTCTCGGGGTACGAGCAGTACTTC. Its protein is CAILSGYEQYF.

The chain couples TRBV20-1 to TRBJ1-5; tentatively, D is TRBD1 (6 bases). The CDR3 is 14 amino acids. V lost 6 bases and J 0 bases, leaving 12 bases between the germline ends. Germline values: CDR1 DFQATT, CDR2 SNEGSKA (reference sequence). The CDR3 DNA follows: TGCAGTGCCCCACAGGGTGGTAGCAATCAGCCCCAGCATTTT. As protein: CSAPQGGSNQPQHF.

Many counts were recorded for this clonotype. This sequence joins TRBV5-5 and TRBJ2-5; D not resolved. The CDR3 has 14 residues. Germline lookup yields CDR1 SGHKS and CDR2 YYEKEE (reference sequence). V lost 4 bases, J lost 3 bases, and 13 bases lay in between. In DNA form, the CDR3 reads TGTGCCAGCAGCCCCCACGAACCAAAAGAGACCCAGTACTTC. Translation: CASSPHEPKETQYF.

This clonotype was recorded many times. The chain joins TRBV20-1 to TRBJ2-5, with TRBD2 matching over 11 bases. V was pared by 3 bases and J by 2 bases, with 8 bases of the junction left unmatched. Germline-derived CDR1 and CDR2 are DFQATT and SNEGSKA (reference sequence). This CDR3 is 16 amino acids long. The CDR3 is CSARVAGGPGQETQYF. CDR3 DNA sequence: TGCAGTGCTAGGGTAGCGGGAGGGCCGGGGCAAGAGACCCAGTACTTC.

This sequence joins TRBV10-3 and TRBJ2-7; tentatively, D is TRBD1 or TRBD2 (5 bases each). Germline loops: CDR1 ENHRY, CDR2 SYGVKD. The V end lost 3 bases, the J end lost 0 bases, and 9 bases lay between the germline ends. The CDR3 length is 14 residues. CDR3 region: CAISDVGGSYEQYF. The DNA for the CDR3 is TGTGCCATCAGTGATGTTGGGGGCTCCTACGAGCAGTACTTC.

The table lists this clonotype with a few counts. The rearrangement joins TRBV29-1 to TRBJ2-2, with 12 bases identical to TRBD2. Germline CDR1 reads SQVTM; CDR2 reads ANQGSEA. Trimming removed 3 bases from V and 5 bases from J; junction bases left unmatched: 10. The CDR3 length is 17 residues. The CDR3 nucleotides read TGCAGCGTTGAGGACCTCCTAGCGGGAGGGCCAACCGGGGAGCTGTTTTTT. As protein: CSVEDLLAGGPTGELFF.

V usage is TRBV27 and J usage is TRBJ2-7; 9 nucleotides agree with TRBD2. The CDR3 spans 15 residues. The germline gives CDR1 MNHEY, CDR2 SMNVEV (reference sequence). Germline trimming cut 10 bases from V and 3 bases from J; bases unmatched to any gene: 13. CDR3 sequence (DNA): TGTGCCACCCCGGGGGGTAGCGGGAGAATCTACGAGCAGTACTTC. Protein: CATPGGSGRIYEQYF.

The sample holds a few counts of this clonotype. The V gene is TRBV29-1, the J gene TRBJ1-2, with D maybe TRBD1 (6 bases). The CDR3 runs 14 residues. The germline gives CDR1 SQVTM, CDR2 ANQGSEA. V lost 5 bases and J lost 8, with 21 bases in between. CDR3 in amino acids: CSVTYRAEYRGYTF. CDR3 in DNA: TGCAGCGTTACCTACAGGGCTGAGTATCGGGGCTACACCTTC.

This clonotype was counted many times. The rearrangement links TRBV5-1 to TRBJ2-7; D is unclear. Trimming stripped 0 bases from V and 6 bases from J, with 7 bases between. CDR1 and CDR2 from the germline V gene are SGHRS and YFSETQ. The CDR3 runs 12 residues. The CDR3 region is CASSLVGPEQYF. The CDR3 DNA follows: TGCGCCAGCAGCTTGGTAGGTCCCGAGCAGTACTTC.